This T cell receptor beta chain was captured in a study of T cell responses to AZD1222 COVID-19 vaccine. The V segment lost 3 bases and the J segment 6 bases; nucleotides outside the gene matches: 4. Germline V gives CDR1 MDHEN, CDR2 SYDVKM. This CDR3 region has 14 residues. Data came from immunoSEQ multiplex PCR; TCRdb stores just in-frame clones and leaves some out. The sample gives approximately 99,000 clones, around 83% of which show up once; less than 3.5% is in the top ten. The rearrangement links TRBV28 to TRBJ2-2; TRBD1 matches at 7 bases. The sequence derives from an adult in good health. Sequenced here: peripheral blood, sampled on day 0 of AZD1222 vaccination. The DNA for the CDR3 is TGTGCCAGCAGTTTGAGGGGGCGGGCCGGGGAGCTGTTTTTT. Translation: CASSLRGRAGELFF.